One sample yielded the 14 T cell receptor beta chains listed below, sequenced in a study of PD-1 blockade in classical Hodgkin lymphoma. Assay used: immunoSEQ multiplex PCR; TCRdb lists only in-frame clones, some missing. The table lists some 20,000 clones, about four fifths of them singletons. All trial patients relapsed after autologous stem cell transplantation. Here the sequenced sample was peripheral blood mononuclear cells (PBMCs), taken at baseline. These receptors were taken from a human donor with classical Hodgkin lymphoma.

This clone was found a few times. The rearrangement links TRBV4-1 to TRBJ2-5, with 11 bases identical to TRBD2. The CDR3 has 16 residues. Trimming took 0 bases from V and 2 from J; bases not matched to a gene: 2. Germline lookup yields CDR1 MGHRA and CDR2 YSYEKL. The CDR3 nucleotides read TGCGCCAGCAGCCAAGAGGGACTAGCGGCTCAAGAGACCCAGTACTTC. It yields the protein CASSQEGLAAQETQYF.

In its sample, this clone was seen once. The V and J genes are TRBV21-1 and TRBJ2-2; the D call TRBD1 from the table was never checked on the DNA. TRBV21-1 is termed a pseudogene. The CDR3 has 18 amino acids. The CDR3 sequence: CASTLSKPGQGASRELFF. DNA of the CDR3: TGTGCCAGCACCCTCAGCAAACCCGGACAGGGGGCTTCGCGGGAGCTGTTTTTT.

The genes are TRBV6-5 and TRBJ1-4, with D unclear. Germline-derived CDR1 and CDR2 are MNHEY and SVGAGI. The CDR3 is made up of 15 amino acids. V shed 0 bases and J shed 8 bases, with 13 bases lying between them. The DNA for the CDR3 is TGTGCCAGCAGTTACTCGATGGAGGGTAGGGAAAAACTGTTTTTT. It yields the protein CASSYSMEGREKLFF.

The gene calls are TRBV29-1 and TRBJ2-2, with 12 bases identical to TRBD1. The ends lost 5 bases at V and 4 bases at J; junction bases unmatched: 11. This CDR3 is built from 17 residues. The germline V gene has CDR1 SQVTM and CDR2 ANQGSEA. DNA of the CDR3: TGCAGCGTTCCGGGACAGGGGGCGTATATCGGCACCGGGGAGCTGTTTTTT. Translating it yields CSVPGQGAYIGTGELFF.

The J gene is TRBJ2-7, the V gene TRBV9, with TRBD2 identical over 8 bases. The CDR3 loop spans 14 amino acids. CDR1 and CDR2 (germline): SGDLS, YYNGEE. The V gene end was trimmed by 3 bases and the J gene end by 2 bases; junction bases not matched to a gene: 4. CDR3 nucleotide sequence: TGTGCCAGCAGCGCTAGCGGGTACCCCTACGAGCAGTACTTC. Protein sequence: CASSASGYPYEQYF.

The rearrangement uses TRBV5-6 and TRBJ2-1; TRBD2 aligns across 7 bases. This CDR3 has 14 amino acids. The junction had 8 bases not matched to a gene; V was cut back by 2 bases and J by 9 bases. Germline values: CDR1 SGHDT, CDR2 YYEEEE. Written as DNA, the CDR3 is TGTGCCAGCAGCTTCCGGAGGCCGGGGGGTGAGCAGTTCTTC. Translation gives CASSFRRPGGEQFF.

The chain recombines TRBV28 with TRBJ1-5; D perhaps matches TRBD1 (6 bases). The CDR3 has 14 residues. Germline values: CDR1 MDHEN, CDR2 SYDVKM. V dropped 7 bases and J dropped 2 bases, with 12 bases sitting between them. CDR3 sequence (DNA): TGTGCCAGCACTGCGGGGGGCGGCAATCAGCCCCAGCATTTT. This codes for CASTAGGGNQPQHF.

In this sample, this clone turned up once. V is TRBV7-6 and J is TRBJ2-7; 7 nucleotides align to TRBD1. CDR1 and CDR2 from the germline V gene are SGHVS and FNYEAQ. V dropped 2 bases and J dropped 9; count of bases not matched to a gene: 19. There are 17 residues in the CDR3. The CDR3 loop is CASSLQAYDREGGGQYF. The CDR3 DNA is TGTGCCAGCAGCTTACAAGCCTACGACAGGGAAGGTGGGGGGCAGTACTTC.

This chain uses TRBV6-1 with TRBJ1-4; D is possibly TRBD1 (6 bases). The CDR3 has 14 residues. Deletions cut 2 bases from V and 8 bases from J, with 12 bases between. From germline, CDR1 is MNHNS and CDR2 SASEGT. CDR3 bases: TGTGCCAGCAGTGAAAGGGGGGTCGGCGAAAAACTGTTTTTT. Translated, it gives CASSERGVGEKLFF.

This chain joins TRBV19 and TRBJ2-5, with D possibly being TRBD1 or TRBD2 (6 bases each). This CDR3 is built from 14 residues. The germline V gene has CDR1 LNHDA and CDR2 SQIVND (reference sequence). V was trimmed by 5 bases and J by 5 bases, leaving 15 bases between them. The CDR3 loop reads CASSGEGGEETQYF. The CDR3, as DNA: TGTGCCAGTAGTGGTGAGGGGGGCGAGGAGACCCAGTACTTC.

The J gene is TRBJ2-7, the V gene TRBV7-9; TRBD1 matches at 8 bases. V dropped 5 bases and J dropped 5; count of bases not matched to a gene: 8. The length of the CDR3 is 14 residues. Germline V gene lookup returns CDR1 SEHNR and CDR2 FQNEAQ (reference sequence). CDR3 protein: CASSPDRGSHEQYF. The CDR3 bases are TGTGCCAGCAGCCCCGACAGGGGAAGCCACGAGCAGTACTTC.

The V gene is TRBV7-3, the J gene TRBJ2-2; D not resolved. CDR1 is SGHTA and CDR2 is FQGTGA in the germline V gene. The length of the CDR3 is 19 residues. Deletions cut 2 bases from V and 0 bases from J, with 19 bases between. Here the CDR3 DNA reads TGTGCCAGCAGCTTATGCTCCCGACTGACACATGCGAACACCGGGGAGCTGTTTTTT. This translates into CASSLCSRLTHANTGELFF.

V gene TRBV10-3 combines with J gene TRBJ2-3; 10 bases match TRBD2. The junction had 8 bases not matched to a gene; V was cut back by 3 bases and J by 5 bases. Germline lookup yields CDR1 ENHRY and CDR2 SYGVKD. This CDR3 comprises 16 residues. This chain's CDR3 is CAISDGSGGQVDTQYF. As DNA, the CDR3 is TGTGCCATCAGTGATGGTAGCGGGGGGCAGGTAGATACGCAGTATTTT.

CDR3 nucleotides: TGTGCCAGCAGTTTCCGGACAGCAACCTACGAGCAGTACTTC. Encoded protein: CASSFRTATYEQYF. V is TRBV28 and J is TRBJ2-7, with D possibly matching TRBD1 (6 bases). CDR3 length equals 14 residues. Trimming removed 3 bases from V and 2 bases from J, with 11 bases in between. Per the germline V gene, CDR1 is MDHEN and CDR2 is SYDVKM.